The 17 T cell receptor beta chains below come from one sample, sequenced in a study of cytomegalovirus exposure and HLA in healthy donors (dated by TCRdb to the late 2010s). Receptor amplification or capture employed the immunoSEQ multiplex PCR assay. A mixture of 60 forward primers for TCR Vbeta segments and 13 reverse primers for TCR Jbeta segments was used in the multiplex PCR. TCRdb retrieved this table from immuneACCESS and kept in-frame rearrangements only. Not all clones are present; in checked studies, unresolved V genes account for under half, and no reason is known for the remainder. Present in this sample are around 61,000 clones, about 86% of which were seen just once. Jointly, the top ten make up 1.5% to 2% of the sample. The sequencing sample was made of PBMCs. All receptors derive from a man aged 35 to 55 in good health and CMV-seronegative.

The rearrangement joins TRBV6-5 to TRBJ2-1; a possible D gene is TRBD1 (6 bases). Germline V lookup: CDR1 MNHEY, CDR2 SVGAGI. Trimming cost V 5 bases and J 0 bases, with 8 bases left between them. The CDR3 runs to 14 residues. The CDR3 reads CASSNRVSYNEQFF. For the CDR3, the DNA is TGTGCCAGCAGTAACAGGGTCTCCTACAATGAGCAGTTCTTC.

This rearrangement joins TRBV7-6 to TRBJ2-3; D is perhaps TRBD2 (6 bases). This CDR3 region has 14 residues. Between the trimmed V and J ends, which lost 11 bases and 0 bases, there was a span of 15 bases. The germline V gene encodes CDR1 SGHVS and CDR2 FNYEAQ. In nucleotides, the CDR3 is TGTGCCTCAGGGAGGATATCTAGCACAGATACGCAGTATTTT. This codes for CASGRISSTDTQYF.

This CDR3 is CAISEDRGHNEQFF. Here the CDR3 DNA reads TGTGCCATCAGTGAAGACAGGGGCCACAATGAGCAGTTCTTC. J is TRBJ2-1 and V is TRBV10-3, with TRBD1 identical over 8 bases. Germline CDR1 ENHRY, CDR2 SYGVKD. The CDR3 loop spans 14 amino acids. The V and J ends lost 3 bases and 5 bases, in that order; junction bases with no gene match: 3.

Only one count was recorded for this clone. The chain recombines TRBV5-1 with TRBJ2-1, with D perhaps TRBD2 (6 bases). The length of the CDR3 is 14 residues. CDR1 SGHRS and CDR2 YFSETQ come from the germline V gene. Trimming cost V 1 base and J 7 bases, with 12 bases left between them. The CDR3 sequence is CASSLLGGVNEQFF. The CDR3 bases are TGCGCCAGCAGCTTGTTAGGCGGGGTGAATGAGCAGTTCTTC.

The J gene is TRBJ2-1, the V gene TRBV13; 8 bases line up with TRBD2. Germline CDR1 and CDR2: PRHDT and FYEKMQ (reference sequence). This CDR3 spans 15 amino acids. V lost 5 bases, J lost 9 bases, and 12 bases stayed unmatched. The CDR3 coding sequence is TGTGCCAGCAGCGCGTCACCGGGGGGGCCCGTTGAGCAGTTCTTC. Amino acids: CASSASPGGPVEQFF.

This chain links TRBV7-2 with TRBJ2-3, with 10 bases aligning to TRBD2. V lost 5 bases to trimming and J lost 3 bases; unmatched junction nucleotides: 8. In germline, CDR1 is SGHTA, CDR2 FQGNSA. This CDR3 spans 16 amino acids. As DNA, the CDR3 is TGTGCCAGCAGCCCATTAGCGGGGGGAATTACAGATACGCAGTATTTT. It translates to CASSPLAGGITDTQYF.

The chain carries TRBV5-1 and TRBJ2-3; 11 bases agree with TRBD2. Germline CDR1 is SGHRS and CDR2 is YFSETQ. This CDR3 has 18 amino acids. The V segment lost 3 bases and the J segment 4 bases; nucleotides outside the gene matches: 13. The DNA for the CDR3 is TGCGCCAGCAGCTCCCTCAGAACCGGGACTAGCGGACCAGATACGCAGTATTTT. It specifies CASSSLRTGTSGPDTQYF.

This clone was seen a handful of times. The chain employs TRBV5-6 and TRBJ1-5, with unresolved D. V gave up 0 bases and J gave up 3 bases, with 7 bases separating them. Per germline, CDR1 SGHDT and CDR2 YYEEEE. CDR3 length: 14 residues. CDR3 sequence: CASSLAGDNQPQHF. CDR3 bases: TGTGCCAGCAGCTTGGCCGGGGACAATCAGCCCCAGCATTTT.

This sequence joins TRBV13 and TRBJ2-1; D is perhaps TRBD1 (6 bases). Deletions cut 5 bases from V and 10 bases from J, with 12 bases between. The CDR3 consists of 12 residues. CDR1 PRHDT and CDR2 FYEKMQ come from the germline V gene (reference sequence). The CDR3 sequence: CASSPGTPEQFF. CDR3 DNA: TGTGCCAGCAGCCCGGGGACACCGGAGCAGTTCTTC. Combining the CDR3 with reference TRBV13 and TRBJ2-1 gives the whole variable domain AAGVIQSPRHLIKEKRETATLKCYPIPRHDTVYWYQQGPGQDPQFLISFYEKMQSDKGSIPDRFSAQQFSDYHSELNMSSLELGDSALYFCASSPGTPEQFFGPGTRLTVL.

This CDR3 reads CASNIGTGEAFF. The CDR3 DNA reads TGCGCCAGTAATATCGGGACAGGTGAAGCTTTCTTT. The chain carries TRBV5-1 and TRBJ1-1, with 8 bases fitting TRBD1. The CDR3 has 12 residues. Trimming cost V 8 bases and J 7 bases; bases outside gene matches: 7. The germline V gene has CDR1 SGHRS and CDR2 YFSETQ.

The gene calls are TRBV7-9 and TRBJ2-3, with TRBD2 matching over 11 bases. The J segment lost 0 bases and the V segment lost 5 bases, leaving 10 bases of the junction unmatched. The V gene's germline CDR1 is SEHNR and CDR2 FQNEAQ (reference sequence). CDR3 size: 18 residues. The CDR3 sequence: CASSAPSGGSISTDTQYF. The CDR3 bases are TGTGCCAGCAGCGCGCCTAGCGGGGGGTCCATTAGCACAGATACGCAGTATTTT.

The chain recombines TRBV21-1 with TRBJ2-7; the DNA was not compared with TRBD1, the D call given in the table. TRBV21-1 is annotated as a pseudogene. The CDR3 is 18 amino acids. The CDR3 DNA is TGTGCCAGCAGCAAAGAATCCCAGGGCTTCCCACAGGTTGATGAGCAGTACTTC. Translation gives CASSKESQGFPQVDEQYF.

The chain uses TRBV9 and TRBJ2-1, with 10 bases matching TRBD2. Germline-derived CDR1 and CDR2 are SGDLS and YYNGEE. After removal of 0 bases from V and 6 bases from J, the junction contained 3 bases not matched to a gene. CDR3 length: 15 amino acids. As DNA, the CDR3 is TGTGCCAGCAGCGTAGCAGCGGGGGGGCCCAATGAGCAGTTCTTC. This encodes CASSVAAGGPNEQFF.

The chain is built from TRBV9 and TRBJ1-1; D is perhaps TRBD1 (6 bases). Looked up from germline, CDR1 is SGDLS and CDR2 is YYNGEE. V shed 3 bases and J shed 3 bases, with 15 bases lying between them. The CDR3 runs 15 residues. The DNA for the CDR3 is TGTGCCAGCAGCGCTAAGGGGGATGGGGACACTGAAGCTTTCTTT. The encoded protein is CASSAKGDGDTEAFF.

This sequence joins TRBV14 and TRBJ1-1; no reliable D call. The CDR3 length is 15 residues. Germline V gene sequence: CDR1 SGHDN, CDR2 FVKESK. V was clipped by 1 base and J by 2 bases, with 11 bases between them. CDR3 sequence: CASSQAAGSNTEAFF. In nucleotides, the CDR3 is TGTGCCAGCAGCCAAGCAGCAGGATCCAACACTGAAGCTTTCTTT.

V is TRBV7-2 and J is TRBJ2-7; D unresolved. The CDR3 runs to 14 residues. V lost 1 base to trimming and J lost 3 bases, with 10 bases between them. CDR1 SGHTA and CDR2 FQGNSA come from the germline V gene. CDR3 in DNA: TGTGCCAGCAGCTTAGTCGCGTTGGTCTACGAGCAGTACTTC. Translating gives CASSLVALVYEQYF.

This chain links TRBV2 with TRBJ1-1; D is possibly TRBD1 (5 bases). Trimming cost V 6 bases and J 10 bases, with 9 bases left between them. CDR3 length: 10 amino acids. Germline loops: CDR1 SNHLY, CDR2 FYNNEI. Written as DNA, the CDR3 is TGTGCCAGCAGGGCAGGGCGAGCTTTCTTT. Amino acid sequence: CASRAGRAFF.